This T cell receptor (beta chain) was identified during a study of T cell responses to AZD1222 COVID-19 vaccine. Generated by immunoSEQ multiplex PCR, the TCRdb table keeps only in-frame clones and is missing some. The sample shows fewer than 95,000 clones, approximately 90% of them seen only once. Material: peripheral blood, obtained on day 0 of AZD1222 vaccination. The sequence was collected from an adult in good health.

CDR3 in DNA: TGTGCCAGCAGCGCCCGGGACAGCTCCTACGAGCAGTACTTC. Translation: CASSARDSSYEQYF. This chain links TRBV9 with TRBJ2-7, with 7 nucleotides matching TRBD1. V was pared by 3 bases and J by 0 bases, with 3 bases of the junction left unmatched. Germline CDR1 SGDLS, CDR2 YYNGEE. The CDR3 runs to 14 residues.